Listed below are T cell receptor beta chains from one sample, sequenced in a study of response to subunit inactivated influenza vaccine. TCRdb re-called the RT-PCR reads through MiXCR, storing one row per CDR3 protein. The table shows roughly 500,000 distinct CDR3 sequences, with roughly a quarter occurring only once. This sample also belongs to another study, concerning T cells expressing NK-cell markers.

The specimen comprised CD4+ T cells sorted from PBMCs, sampled 11 to 12 days after vaccination. The receptors shown here come from a man in his forties or fifties who received an inactivated influenza vaccine. CDR3s include the opening cysteine and the closing phenylalanine or tryptophan. The D gene is left open where the match is weak. Some rows have no size entry. The others give once, few or many, or a class for an expanded clone.

len	abundance	d_gene	v_gene	j_gene	CDR3nt	CDR3aa
15	.	TRBD2	TRBV29-1	TRBJ2-3	TGCAGCGCAACCTATAGCGGGAGTAGTGCAGATACGCAGTATTTT	CSATYSGSSADTQYF
13	.	TRBD1	TRBV11-2	TRBJ2-7	TGTGCCAGCAGCACCCGGACAGGGAACGAGCAGTACTTC	CASSTRTGNEQYF
15	.	TRBD1	TRBV4-1	TRBJ2-2	TGCGCCAGCAGCCAAGAAGGGGGCCGAACCGGGGAGCTGTTTTTT	CASSQEGGRTGELFF
13	few	.	TRBV7-9	TRBJ2-5	TGTGCCAGCAGGGGACGGAACCAAGAGACCCAGTACTTC	CASRGRNQETQYF
15	.	.	TRBV20-1	TRBJ2-5	TGCAGTGCTAGAGATCTGGGGTCTGGGCAAGAGACCCAGTACTTC	CSARDLGSGQETQYF
14	few	.	TRBV29-1	TRBJ1-1	TGCAGCGTTGAAGAAAGCGCAGTGAGCACTGAAGCTTTCTTT	CSVEESAVSTEAFF
16	.	.	TRBV30	TRBJ2-7	TGTGCCTGGAGTGTAGGACAGCCCCGGCGCTCCTACGAGCAGTACTTC	CAWSVGQPRRSYEQYF
14	.	.	TRBV6-2/TRBV6-3	TRBJ2-7	TGTGCCAGCAGACCCCCGGGGGACCTATACGAGCAGTACTTC	CASRPPGDLYEQYF
14	few	.	TRBV18	TRBJ2-7	TGTGCCAGCTCACCGAGGGCCCCGACTGGGGAGCAGTACTTC	CASSPRAPTGEQYF
17	few	TRBD2	TRBV4-3	TRBJ2-7	TGCGCCAGCAGCCAAGAATGGCTAGCGGGGCCAACCTACGAGCAGTACTTC	CASSQEWLAGPTYEQYF
13	.	.	TRBV30	TRBJ1-2	TGTGCCTGGAGTGTAATGCAGGGTAATGGCTACACCTTC	CAWSVMQGNGYTF
14	few	.	TRBV20-1	TRBJ2-5	TGCAGTGCTAGAAAGGGTCCCACCGCAGAGACCCAGTACTTC	CSARKGPTAETQYF
14	few	TRBD1	TRBV27	TRBJ1-2	TGTGCCACCCGTCAGGGGGCAGATCGCTATGGCTACACCTTC	CATRQGADRYGYTF
16	many	TRBD1	TRBV12-3/TRBV12-4	TRBJ1-2	TGTGCCAGCAGTACCCCCGGGACAGGGGGCGTTTCGGGCTACACCTTC	CASSTPGTGGVSGYTF
15	.	TRBD2	TRBV6-4	TRBJ2-1	TGTGCCAGCAGTGCCGAGCTAGCGGGGAACAATGAGCAGTTCTTC	CASSAELAGNNEQFF
15	few	.	TRBV5-5	TRBJ1-3	TGTGCCAGCAGCTTGGAACAGGGAACTGGAAACACCATATATTTT	CASSLEQGTGNTIYF
13	few	.	TRBV30	TRBJ1-1	TGTGCCTGGACGGGGGTTGGGGACACTGAAGCTTTCTTT	CAWTGVGDTEAFF
14	few	.	TRBV12-3/TRBV12-4	TRBJ2-2	TGTGCCAGCAGTTTAAGATCAGCATCCGGGGAGCTGTTTTTT	CASSLRSASGELFF
15	.	TRBD1	TRBV5-1	TRBJ2-3	TGCGCCAGCAGCAGGGGACAGGGAAGTCCAGATACGCAGTATTTT	CASSRGQGSPDTQYF
14	.	.	TRBV12-3/TRBV12-4	TRBJ1-4	TGTGCCAGCAGTTTTGCTTGGGGAGGAGAAAAACTGTTTTTT	CASSFAWGGEKLFF
13	few	.	TRBV9	TRBJ2-3	TGTGCCAGCGCGAGGACTGGCACAGATACGCAGTATTTT	CASARTGTDTQYF
12	.	.	TRBV29-1	TRBJ2-4	TGCAGCGGGCAGGTAGCCAAAAACATTCAGTACTTC	CSGQVAKNIQYF
15	.	TRBD1	TRBV3-1	TRBJ2-2	TGTGCCAGCAGCGATACAGGGGCTAACACCGGGGAGCTGTTTTTT	CASSDTGANTGELFF
15	.	.	TRBV20-1	TRBJ2-2	TGCAGTGCTAGAATTGCTAATAAGAACACCGGGGAGCTGTTTTTT	CSARIANKNTGELFF
16	many	.	TRBV18	TRBJ1-6	TGTGCCAGCTCACCAACGGTAGCGTCCTATAATTCACCCCTCCACTTT	CASSPTVASYNSPLHF
14	.	.	TRBV7-9	TRBJ2-7	TGTGCCAGCAGCTTACCCAGGGCTTCCTACGAGCAGTACTTC	CASSLPRASYEQYF